This TCR beta chain comes out of a study of CD8 T cells in Susac syndrome. RNA was extracted with the RNeasy kit, and a quantity of roughly 0.45 to 1 ug was reverse transcribed using random hexamers. TCRdb called the immunoSEQ multiplex PCR reads again in MiXCR, with one record for every CDR3 protein. Of under 150,000 distinct CDR3 sequences in the sample, around 94% were seen once. V lost 4 bases to trimming and J lost 1 base, with 14 bases between them. In germline, CDR1 is SGHRS, CDR2 YFSETQ. CDR3 size: 15 residues. The TCR was taken from a human donor with multiple sclerosis. The sample taken for sequencing was CD4+ T cells from PBMCs. The J gene is TRBJ2-5, the V gene TRBV5-1, with D perhaps assigned TRBD1 or TRBD2 (6 bases each). CDR3 nucleotides: TGCGCCAGCAGCCCGACCCCGGGGGCCCAAGAGACCCAGTACTTC. It specifies CASSPTPGAQETQYF.